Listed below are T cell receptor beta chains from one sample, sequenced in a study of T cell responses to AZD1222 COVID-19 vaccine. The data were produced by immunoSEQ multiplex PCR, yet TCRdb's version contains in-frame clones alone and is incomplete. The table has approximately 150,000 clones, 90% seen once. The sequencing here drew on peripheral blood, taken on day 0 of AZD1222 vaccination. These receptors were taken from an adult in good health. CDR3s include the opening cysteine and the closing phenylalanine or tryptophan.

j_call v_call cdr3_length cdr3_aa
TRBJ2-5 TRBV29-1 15 CSVPTGGQGPETQYF
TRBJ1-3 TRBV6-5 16 CASSYTRGTLGNTIYF
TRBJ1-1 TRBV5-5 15 CASSFASRRNTEAFF
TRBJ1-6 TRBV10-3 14 CAIKEDGLHSPLHF
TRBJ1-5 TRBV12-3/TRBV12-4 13 CASSSTGDQPQHF
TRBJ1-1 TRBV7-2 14 CASSAIGSNTEAFF
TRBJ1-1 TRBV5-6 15 CASSPRLGGRTEAFF
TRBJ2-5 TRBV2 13 CASSDDLGETQYF
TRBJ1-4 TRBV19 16 CASSIGLRKLHEKLFF
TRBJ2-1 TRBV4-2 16 CASSQDGTGGHNEQFF
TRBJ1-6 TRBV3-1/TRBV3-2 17 CASSQDSPGRLYSPLHF
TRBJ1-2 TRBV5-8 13 CASSRVVNYGYTF
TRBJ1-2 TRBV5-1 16 CASSLARDLRTYGYTF
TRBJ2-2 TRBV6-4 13 CASSRDWAGELFF
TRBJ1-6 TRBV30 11 CAWSAPEALHF
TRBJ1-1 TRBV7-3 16 CASSLNSPTLGGEAFF
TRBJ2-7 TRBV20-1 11 CSARGGIEQYF
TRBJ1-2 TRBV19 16 CASSRDPGQGYYGYTF
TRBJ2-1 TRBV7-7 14 CASSLAGNYNEQFF
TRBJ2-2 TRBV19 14 CASSIDGGTGELFF